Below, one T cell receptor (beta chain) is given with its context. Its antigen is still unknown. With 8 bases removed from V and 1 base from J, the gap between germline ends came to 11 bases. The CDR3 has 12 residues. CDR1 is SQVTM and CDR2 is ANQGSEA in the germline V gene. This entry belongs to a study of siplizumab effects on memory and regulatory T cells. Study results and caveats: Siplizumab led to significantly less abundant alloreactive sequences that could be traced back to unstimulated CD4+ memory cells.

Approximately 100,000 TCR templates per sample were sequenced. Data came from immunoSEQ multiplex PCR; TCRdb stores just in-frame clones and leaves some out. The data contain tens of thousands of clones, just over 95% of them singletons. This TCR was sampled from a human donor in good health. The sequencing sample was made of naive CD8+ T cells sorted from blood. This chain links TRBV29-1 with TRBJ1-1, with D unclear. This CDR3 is CSQTEGNTEAFF. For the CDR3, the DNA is TGCAGCCAAACGGAGGGGAACACTGAAGCTTTCTTT.